The next 20 T cell receptor beta chains were all read from a single sample in a study of human T cells and chemical hapten exposure. The sample's time point: patch test 1, 2 weeks after DPC sensitization. Treatment defined: therapeutic diphenylcyclopropenone sensitization with weekly scalp DPC. TCRdb called the RACE reads again in MiXCR, with one record for every CDR3 protein. The sample consists of 60,000 to 80,000 distinct CDR3 sequences, approximately 35% of them appearing once. Sequenced material: whole blood, taken in connection with sensitization to the hapten diphenylcyclopropenone (DPC). The receptors were sampled from a middle-aged man with alopecia areata. Some clones in this sample may be carry-over from other donors' samples.

This clonotype has a handful of counts. The chain has TRBV14 and TRBJ1-1; perhaps TRBD1 as D (6 bases). V was trimmed by 2 bases and J by 9 bases, leaving 16 bases between them. CDR1 is SGHDN and CDR2 is FVKESK in the germline V gene. There are 14 residues in the CDR3. CDR3: CASSQRTAGGKAFF. CDR3 coding DNA: TGTGCCAGCAGCCAACGGACAGCCGGGGGGAAAGCTTTCTTT.

This clonotype occurred a few times. V gene TRBV7-8 combines with J gene TRBJ2-1, with 9 nucleotides matching TRBD2. Germline CDR1 and CDR2: SGHVS and FQNEAQ. The J segment lost 0 bases and the V segment lost 0 bases, leaving 9 bases of the junction unmatched. This CDR3 contains 19 residues. CDR3 sequence: CASSLARASGTSSYNEQFF. CDR3 in DNA: TGTGCCAGCAGCTTAGCTCGGGCTAGCGGGACGAGCTCCTACAATGAGCAGTTCTTC. Combining the CDR3 with reference TRBV7-8 and TRBJ2-1 gives the whole variable domain GAGVSQSPRYKVAKRGQDVALRCDPISGHVSLFWYQQALGQGPEFLTYFQNEAQLDKSGLPSDRFFAERPEGSVSTLKIQRTQQEDSAVYLCASSLARASGTSSYNEQFFGPGTRLTVL.

The gene calls are TRBV6-5 and TRBJ2-5; TRBD2 aligns across 8 bases. J lost 5 bases, V lost 0 bases, and 5 bases had no gene match. Germline CDR1 reads MNHEY; CDR2 reads SVGAGI. The CDR3 loop spans 15 amino acids. Here the CDR3 reads CASSYSAGVMETQYF. The CDR3 nucleotides are TGTGCCAGCAGTTACTCAGCGGGAGTAATGGAGACCCAGTACTTC.

The chain combines TRBV4-3 with TRBJ1-2; D may be TRBD1 (5 bases). The CDR3 is 13 amino acids. V was clipped by 0 bases and J by 6 bases, with 8 bases between them. Germline lookup yields CDR1 LGHNA and CDR2 YSLEER. The CDR3 here is CASSQDRGDGYTF. In DNA form, the CDR3 reads TGCGCCAGCAGCCAAGATAGGGGTGATGGCTACACCTTC.

This chain joins TRBV6-5 and TRBJ2-5; TRBD2 aligns across 14 bases. CDR1 is MNHEY and CDR2 is SVGAGI in the germline V gene. The V gene end was trimmed by 5 bases and the J gene end by 5 bases; junction bases not matched to a gene: 4. CDR3 length: 15 residues. The CDR3 reads CASSRLAGGPETQYF. Here the CDR3 DNA reads TGTGCCAGCAGTCGACTAGCGGGAGGGCCGGAGACCCAGTACTTC.

This clonotype was seen only a few times. The gene calls are TRBV4-3 and TRBJ2-4; D unresolved. Germline lookup yields CDR1 LGHNA and CDR2 YSLEER. V was cut by 4 bases and J by 1 base, with 20 bases left in between. This CDR3 region has 18 residues. CDR3: CASSLFPPAGVAKNIQYF. Here the CDR3 DNA reads TGCGCCAGCAGCCTTTTCCCCCCGGCCGGAGTGGCCAAAAACATTCAGTACTTC.

The chain uses TRBV28 and TRBJ2-3; TRBD2 matches at 7 bases. J was trimmed by 1 base and V by 5 bases; bases with no gene match: 6. Looked up from germline, CDR1 is MDHEN and CDR2 is SYDVKM. The CDR3 extends over 15 amino acids. CDR3 sequence reads: CASSPISGGTDTQYF. The DNA for the CDR3 is TGTGCCAGCAGTCCCATCAGCGGGGGCACAGATACGCAGTATTTT.

The chain is built from TRBV7-2 and TRBJ1-1, with TRBD1 matching 8 bases. With V trimmed by 5 bases and J by 2 bases, 10 bases remained unmatched. CDR3 length: 16 residues. Looked up from germline, CDR1 is SGHTA and CDR2 is FQGNSA. The CDR3 loop reads CASSPYRTGPNTEAFF. The CDR3 DNA reads TGTGCCAGCAGCCCCTACCGGACAGGGCCTAACACTGAAGCTTTCTTT.

In its sample, this clonotype was seen a few times. The chain is built from TRBV6-5 and TRBJ2-1; TRBD2 matches at 11 bases. The length of the CDR3 is 17 residues. Germline CDR1 is MNHEY and CDR2 is SVGAGI. The V segment lost 0 bases and the J segment 6 bases; nucleotides outside the gene matches: 7. The CDR3 sequence is CASSYSMVAGGTNEQFF. Here the CDR3 DNA reads TGTGCCAGCAGTTACTCGATGGTAGCGGGAGGGACCAATGAGCAGTTCTTC.

The V call is TRBV6-2 or TRBV6-3, the J call TRBJ2-7; D gene unclear. CDR1 is MNHEY and CDR2 is SVGEGT in the germline V gene. V lost 6 bases and J 2 bases, leaving 11 bases between the germline ends. The CDR3 length is 13 residues. The CDR3, as DNA: TGTGCCAGCAGCTGGGGTAGTACCTACGAGCAGTACTTC. This codes for CASSWGSTYEQYF.

J is TRBJ1-5 and V is TRBV12-3 or TRBV12-4, with unresolved D. Between the trimmed V and J ends, which lost 5 bases and 0 bases, there was a span of 11 bases. The CDR3 totals 15 residues. The CDR3 loop reads CASSTDITSNQPQHF. CDR3 DNA sequence: TGTGCCAGCAGTACAGACATAACTAGCAATCAGCCCCAGCATTTT.

This clonotype was counted between two and nine times. The chain couples TRBV12-3 or TRBV12-4 to TRBJ2-6; tentatively, D is TRBD2 (6 bases). Between the trimmed V and J ends, which lost 2 bases and 3 bases, there was a span of 11 bases. This CDR3 region has 16 residues. The CDR3 reads CASSLHRRDGANVLTF. The CDR3 DNA follows: TGTGCCAGCAGTTTACACAGGCGGGATGGGGCCAACGTCCTGACTTTC.

The chain couples TRBV4-3 to TRBJ1-1; D may be TRBD1 (5 bases). The CDR3 length is 17 residues. The germline CDR1 and CDR2 sequences are LGHNA and YSLEER. Deletions cut 0 bases from V and 0 bases from J, with 14 bases between. The CDR3 here is CASSQDPQGGMNTEAFF. The CDR3 DNA reads TGCGCCAGCAGCCAAGATCCCCAGGGTGGGATGAACACTGAAGCTTTCTTT.

The chain links TRBV6-2 or TRBV6-3 to TRBJ1-5, with 9 bases identical to TRBD1. The CDR3 runs 15 residues. Germline assignment: CDR1 MNHEY and CDR2 SVGEGT. V was pared by 6 bases and J by 6 bases, with 9 bases of the junction left unmatched. CDR3 coding DNA: TGTGCCAGCAGCGACGGGACAGGGCCGGGTCAGCCCCAGCATTTT. It yields the protein CASSDGTGPGQPQHF.

This clonotype was recorded a few times. The V call is TRBV2, the J call TRBJ2-7; 9 bases match TRBD2. The CDR3 has 14 amino acids. V was pared by 6 bases and J by 3 bases, with 6 bases of the junction left unmatched. The germline V gene encodes CDR1 SNHLY and CDR2 FYNNEI. The CDR3 region is CASRAPRGGYEQYF. In nucleotides, the CDR3 is TGTGCCAGCAGGGCGCCGCGGGGGGGCTACGAGCAGTACTTC.

This sequence joins TRBV6-6 and TRBJ2-3, with no clear D. The germline V and J ends were trimmed by 7 bases and 4 bases, with 12 bases remaining between them. The CDR3 runs to 13 residues. Germline values: CDR1 MNHNY, CDR2 SVGAGI (reference sequence). The CDR3 loop is CASNPRWADTQYF. The CDR3 DNA follows: TGTGCCAGCAACCCCCGTTGGGCAGATACGCAGTATTTT.

The V and J genes are TRBV5-1 and TRBJ2-3, with TRBD2 matching over 10 bases. The CDR3 totals 14 residues. J gave up 6 bases and V 4 bases, and 5 bases lay outside the gene matches. Germline lookup yields CDR1 SGHRS and CDR2 YFSETQ. CDR3 in DNA: TGCGCCAGCAGCCGGAGCGGGAGGGCGGATACGCAGTATTTT. It is translated as CASSRSGRADTQYF.

The chain uses TRBV12-3 or TRBV12-4 and TRBJ2-1; D is uncertain. The V gene lost 3 bases and the J gene lost 0 bases, with 21 bases spanning the gap. The CDR3 length is 19 residues. The CDR3 reads CASSFNVFDLKSSYNEQFF. DNA for the CDR3: TGTGCCAGCAGTTTTAATGTCTTCGACCTGAAGAGCTCCTACAATGAGCAGTTCTTC.

This clonotype was seen more than once but under ten times. The chain uses TRBV24-1 and TRBJ1-1, with D hard to call. Germline V gives CDR1 KGHDR, CDR2 SFDVKD. This CDR3 has 13 residues. Trimming removed 7 bases from V and 1 base from J, with 9 bases in between. The CDR3 DNA reads as TGTGCCACCAGCACGGGCCGGAACACTGAAGCTTTCTTT. Translating gives CATSTGRNTEAFF.

This clonotype has a handful of counts. The V and J genes are TRBV12-3 or TRBV12-4 and TRBJ2-5, with 7 bases lining up with TRBD1. The CDR3 consists of 15 residues. The V segment lost 6 bases and the J segment 1 base; nucleotides outside the gene matches: 8. The CDR3 DNA reads TGTGCCAGCAGCCCATCCGGGACAGTCCAAGAGACCCAGTACTTC. Amino acids: CASSPSGTVQETQYF.